Listed below are T cell receptor beta chains from one sample, sequenced in a study of blood T cell repertoires in COVID-19. Clones were sequenced by immunoSEQ multiplex PCR, and TCRdb holds only the in-frame ones, with some missing. This sample has around 170,000 clones; about four fifths occur once, and the top ten carry approximately 13%. The sequenced material came from peripheral blood. The receptor source for this set is a man in his 70s who had recovered from COVID-19. Both conserved end residues are part of each CDR3. The D gene is left open where the match is weak. Rows give clone size only sometimes, using once, few, many, or a class for an expanded clone.

len	abundance	v_gene	d_gene	j_gene	CDR3aa	CDR3nt
14	.	TRBV6-5	TRBD1	TRBJ1-1	CASKKGQGDTEAFF	TGTGCCAGCAAGAAAGGACAGGGGGATACTGAAGCTTTCTTT
11	.	TRBV19	.	TRBJ2-1	CASSSILEQFF	TGTGCCAGTAGTAGCATACTTGAGCAGTTCTTC
14	.	TRBV7-2	.	TRBJ1-1	CASSLGPGGPEAFF	TGTGCCAGCAGCTTAGGACCCGGAGGGCCTGAAGCTTTCTTT
12	.	TRBV7-9	.	TRBJ2-1	CASSYSAGEQFF	TGTGCCAGCAGCTATAGCGCGGGTGAGCAGTTCTTC
15	.	TRBV19	.	TRBJ2-2	CASSIVARNTGELFF	TGTGCCAGTAGTATAGTCGCGAGGAACACCGGGGAGCTGTTTTTT
15	.	TRBV6-5	.	TRBJ1-1	CASRAAGPMNTEAFF	TGTGCCAGCAGGGCAGCAGGCCCCATGAACACTGAAGCTTTCTTT
15	many	TRBV6-5	TRBD2	TRBJ2-7	CATRHPGLAIHEQYF	TGTGCCACCCGACACCCGGGACTAGCGATCCACGAGCAGTACTTC
15	once	TRBV6-2/TRBV6-3	.	TRBJ2-2	CASSQNRVGTGELFF	TGTGCCAGCAGCCAAAACAGGGTTGGTACCGGGGAGCTGTTTTTT
15	.	TRBV3-1/TRBV3-2	TRBD2	TRBJ2-5	CASSKRTSGKETQYF	TGTGCCAGCAGCAAAAGGACTAGCGGGAAAGAGACCCAGTACTTC
12	.	TRBV12-3/TRBV12-4	TRBD1	TRBJ1-2	CASRRTGEGYTF	TGTGCCAGCAGGCGGACAGGGGAAGGCTACACCTTC
12	.	TRBV29-1	.	TRBJ1-1	CRAVTSGVEAFF	TGCAGAGCTGTGACTTCAGGGGTTGAAGCTTTCTTT
14	.	TRBV27	TRBD2	TRBJ2-2	CASSLSSGPGELFF	TGTGCCAGCAGTTTGAGTAGCGGGCCCGGGGAGCTGTTTTTT
15	.	TRBV4-1	TRBD2	TRBJ2-3	CASSTSGPSTDTQYF	TGCGCCAGTTCAACTAGCGGGCCAAGCACAGATACGCAGTATTTT
15	.	TRBV5-1	TRBD1	TRBJ2-7	CASSPSRQGGYEQYF	TGCGCCAGCAGTCCCTCTCGACAGGGGGGTTACGAGCAGTACTTC
15	.	TRBV5-1	.	TRBJ2-1	CASSDSSSSYNEQFF	TGCGCCAGCAGCGACAGTAGTAGCTCCTACAATGAGCAGTTCTTC
12	.	TRBV28	.	TRBJ1-1	CASRAVPTEAFF	TGTGCCAGCAGGGCGGTTCCCACTGAAGCTTTCTTT
14	.	TRBV5-1	.	TRBJ2-2	CASTTGPGAGELFF	TGCGCCAGCACCACAGGGCCTGGGGCCGGGGAGCTGTTTTTT
18	.	TRBV4-2	.	TRBJ1-1	CASSQDFRAGKLNTEAFF	TGTGCCAGCAGCCAAGATTTTCGGGCAGGGAAACTGAACACTGAAGCTTTCTTT
14	.	TRBV28	TRBD2	TRBJ2-7	CASKNSGNSYEQYF	TGTGCCAGCAAAAACAGCGGGAACTCCTACGAGCAGTACTTC
13	.	TRBV6-1	.	TRBJ1-5	CASSEVGAQPQHF	TGTGCCAGCAGTGAAGTGGGGGCTCAGCCCCAGCATTTT
13	.	TRBV30	.	TRBJ2-7	CAWSPGSGYEQYF	TGTGCCTGGAGTCCAGGGTCCGGTTACGAGCAGTACTTC
14	.	TRBV6-5	TRBD2	TRBJ2-1	CASSLTSANNEQFF	TGTGCCAGCAGTCTCACTAGCGCTAACAATGAGCAGTTCTTC
15	few	TRBV14	.	TRBJ2-1	CASSQGGVSYNEQFF	TGTGCCAGCAGCCAAGGAGGCGTCTCCTACAATGAGCAGTTCTTC
14	.	TRBV28	.	TRBJ1-1	CASSLTPRGGEAFF	TGTGCCAGCAGTTTAACCCCGCGGGGCGGTGAAGCTTTCTTT
15	.	TRBV25-1	.	TRBJ1-3	CASSEYRGSGNTIYF	TGTGCCAGCAGTGAATATAGAGGTTCTGGAAACACCATATATTTT
17	.	TRBV19	.	TRBJ2-3	CASSIIEGGAAADTQYF	TGTGCCAGTAGTATTATAGAAGGTGGGGCGGCGGCAGATACGCAGTATTTT
15	.	TRBV15	TRBD2	TRBJ2-3	CATSRGTSGTDTQYF	TGTGCCACCAGCAGAGGGACTAGCGGGACAGATACGCAGTATTTT
17	.	TRBV9	.	TRBJ2-2	CASSGYLGASLTGELFF	TGTGCCAGCAGCGGGTATTTAGGTGCTAGTTTAACCGGGGAGCTGTTTTTT
14	.	TRBV5-5	.	TRBJ1-1	CASRVGTLNTEAFF	TGTGCCAGCAGGGTAGGGACACTGAACACTGAAGCTTTCTTT
14	.	TRBV6-2/TRBV6-3	.	TRBJ1-5	CASSRREPSQPQHF	TGTGCCAGCAGTCGTCGGGAGCCGAGTCAGCCCCAGCATTTT
13	few	TRBV2	.	TRBJ1-1	CASRPTANTEAFF	TGTGCCAGCAGACCGACAGCGAACACTGAAGCTTTCTTT
16	.	TRBV28	TRBD2	TRBJ2-7	CASSTSHSGRMYEQYF	TGTGCCAGCAGTACCTCCCATAGCGGGAGAATGTACGAGCAGTACTTC
16	once	TRBV4-1	TRBD2	TRBJ2-3	CASSPHGGGSTDTQYF	TGCGCCAGCAGCCCTCATGGGGGGGGAAGCACAGATACGCAGTATTTT
16	.	TRBV29-1	TRBD2	TRBJ2-3	CSVGLAGDFGTDTQYF	TGCAGCGTTGGGCTAGCGGGAGACTTTGGGACAGATACGCAGTATTTT
14	.	TRBV28	.	TRBJ1-2	CASSQWGQNYGYTF	TGTGCCAGCAGTCAATGGGGGCAGAACTATGGCTACACCTTC
15	.	TRBV5-8	.	TRBJ1-6	CASSSGQPGNSPLHF	TGTGCCAGCAGCTCCGGACAGCCGGGTAATTCACCCCTCCACTTT
15	few	TRBV7-7	TRBD2	TRBJ2-5	CASSSLAGPQETQYF	TGTGCTAGCAGCTCATTAGCGGGCCCCCAAGAGACCCAGTACTTC